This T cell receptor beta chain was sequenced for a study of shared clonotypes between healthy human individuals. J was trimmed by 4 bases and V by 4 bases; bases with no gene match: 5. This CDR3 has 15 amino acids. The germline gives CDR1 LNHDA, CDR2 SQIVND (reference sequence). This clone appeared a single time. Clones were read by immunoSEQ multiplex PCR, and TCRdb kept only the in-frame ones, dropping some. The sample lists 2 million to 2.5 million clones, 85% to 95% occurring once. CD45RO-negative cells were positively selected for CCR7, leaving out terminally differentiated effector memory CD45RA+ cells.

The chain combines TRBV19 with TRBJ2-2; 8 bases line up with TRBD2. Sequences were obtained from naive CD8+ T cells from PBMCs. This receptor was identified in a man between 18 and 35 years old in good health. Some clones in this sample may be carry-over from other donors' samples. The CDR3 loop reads CASSTPTSVTGELFF. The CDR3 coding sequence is TGTGCCAGTAGTACCCCGACTAGCGTCACCGGGGAGCTGTTTTTT.